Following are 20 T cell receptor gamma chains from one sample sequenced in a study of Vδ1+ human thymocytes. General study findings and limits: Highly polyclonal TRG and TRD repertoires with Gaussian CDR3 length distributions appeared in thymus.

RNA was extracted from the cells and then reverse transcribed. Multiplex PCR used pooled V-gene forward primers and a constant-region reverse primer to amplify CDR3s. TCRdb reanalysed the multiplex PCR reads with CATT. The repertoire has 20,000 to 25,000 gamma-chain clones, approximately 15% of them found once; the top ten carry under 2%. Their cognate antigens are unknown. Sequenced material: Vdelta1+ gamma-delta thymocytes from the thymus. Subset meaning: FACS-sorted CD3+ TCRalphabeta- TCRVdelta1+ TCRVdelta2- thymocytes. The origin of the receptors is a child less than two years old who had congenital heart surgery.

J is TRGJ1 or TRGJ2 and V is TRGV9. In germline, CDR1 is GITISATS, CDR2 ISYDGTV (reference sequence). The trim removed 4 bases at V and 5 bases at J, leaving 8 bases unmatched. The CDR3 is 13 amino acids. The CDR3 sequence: CALWDPGDYKKLF. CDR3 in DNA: TGTGCCTTGTGGGACCCAGGGGATTATAAGAAACTCTTT.

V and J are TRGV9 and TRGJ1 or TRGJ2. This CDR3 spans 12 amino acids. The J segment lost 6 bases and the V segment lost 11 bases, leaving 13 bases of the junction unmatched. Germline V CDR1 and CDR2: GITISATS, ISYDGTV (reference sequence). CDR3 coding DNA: TGTGCCTGTGGGGTTTGGGGTTATAAGAAACTCTTT. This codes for CACGVWGYKKLF.

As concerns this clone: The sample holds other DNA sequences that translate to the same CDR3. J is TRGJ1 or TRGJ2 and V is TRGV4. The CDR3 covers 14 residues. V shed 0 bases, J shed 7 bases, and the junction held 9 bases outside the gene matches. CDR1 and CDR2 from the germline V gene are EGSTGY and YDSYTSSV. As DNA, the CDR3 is TGTGCCACCTGGGATGGGCCATCGGGGTATAAGAAACTCTTT. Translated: CATWDGPSGYKKLF.

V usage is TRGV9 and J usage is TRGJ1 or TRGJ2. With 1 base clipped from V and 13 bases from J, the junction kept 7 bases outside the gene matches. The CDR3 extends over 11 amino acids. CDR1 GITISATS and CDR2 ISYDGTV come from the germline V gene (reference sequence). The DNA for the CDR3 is TGTGCCTTGTGGGAGGTCCAGCCTAAACTCTTT. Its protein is CALWEVQPKLF.

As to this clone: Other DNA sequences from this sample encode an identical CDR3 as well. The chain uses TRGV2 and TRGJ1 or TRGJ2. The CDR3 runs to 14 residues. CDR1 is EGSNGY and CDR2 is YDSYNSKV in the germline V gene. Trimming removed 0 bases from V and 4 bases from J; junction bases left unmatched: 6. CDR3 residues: CATWDGSSYYKKLF. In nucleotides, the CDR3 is TGTGCCACCTGGGACGGGTCTAGCTATTATAAGAAACTCTTT.

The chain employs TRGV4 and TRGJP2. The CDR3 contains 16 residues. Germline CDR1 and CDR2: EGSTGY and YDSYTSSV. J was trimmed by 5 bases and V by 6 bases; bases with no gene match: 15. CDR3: CATWNEEVGSDWIKTF. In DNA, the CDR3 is TGTGCCACCTGGAACGAGGAGGTGGGGAGTGATTGGATCAAGACGTTT.

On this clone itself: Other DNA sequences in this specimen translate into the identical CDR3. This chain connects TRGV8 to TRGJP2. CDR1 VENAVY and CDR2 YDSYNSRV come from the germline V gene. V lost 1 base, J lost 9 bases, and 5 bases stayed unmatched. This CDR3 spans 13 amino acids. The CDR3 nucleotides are TGTGCCACCTGGGATAGTCTCAATTGGATCAAGACGTTT. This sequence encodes CATWDSLNWIKTF.

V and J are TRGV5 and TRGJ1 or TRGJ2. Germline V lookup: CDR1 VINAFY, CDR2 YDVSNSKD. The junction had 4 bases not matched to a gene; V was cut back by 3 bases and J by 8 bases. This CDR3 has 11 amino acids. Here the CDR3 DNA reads TGTGCCACCTGGGACCACAATAAGAAACTCTTT. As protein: CATWDHNKKLF.

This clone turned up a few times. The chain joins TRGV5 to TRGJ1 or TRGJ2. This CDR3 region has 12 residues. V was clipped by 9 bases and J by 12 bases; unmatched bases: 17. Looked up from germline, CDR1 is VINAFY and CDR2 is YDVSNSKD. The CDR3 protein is CATLDRPLGKLF. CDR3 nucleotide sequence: TGTGCCACCCTGGACAGGCCTCTGGGGAAACTCTTT.

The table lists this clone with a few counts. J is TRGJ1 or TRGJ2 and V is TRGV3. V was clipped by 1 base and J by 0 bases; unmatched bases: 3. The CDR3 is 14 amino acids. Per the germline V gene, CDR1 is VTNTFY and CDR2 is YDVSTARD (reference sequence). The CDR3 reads CATWDSQNYYKKLF. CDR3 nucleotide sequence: TGTGCCACCTGGGACAGCCAGAATTATTATAAGAAACTCTTT.

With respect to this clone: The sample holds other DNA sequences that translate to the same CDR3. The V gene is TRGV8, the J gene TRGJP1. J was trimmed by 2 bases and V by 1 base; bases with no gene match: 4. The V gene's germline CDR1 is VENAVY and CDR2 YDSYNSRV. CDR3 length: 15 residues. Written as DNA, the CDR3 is TGTGCCACCTGGGATAGTGTGACCACTGGTTGGTTCAAGATATTT. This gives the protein CATWDSVTTGWFKIF.

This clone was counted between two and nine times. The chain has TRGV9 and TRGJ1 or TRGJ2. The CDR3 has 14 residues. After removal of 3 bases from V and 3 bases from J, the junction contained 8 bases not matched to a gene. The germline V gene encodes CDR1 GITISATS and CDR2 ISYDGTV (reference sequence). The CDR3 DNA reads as TGTGCCTTGTGGGAGAGCCAATTTTATTATAAGAAACTCTTT. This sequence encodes CALWESQFYYKKLF.

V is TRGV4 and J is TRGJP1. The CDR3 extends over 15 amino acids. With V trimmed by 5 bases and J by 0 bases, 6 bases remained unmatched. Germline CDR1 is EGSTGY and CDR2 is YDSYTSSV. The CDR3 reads CATWVGDTTGWFKIF. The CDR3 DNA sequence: TGTGCCACCTGGGTGGGTGATACCACTGGTTGGTTCAAGATATTT.

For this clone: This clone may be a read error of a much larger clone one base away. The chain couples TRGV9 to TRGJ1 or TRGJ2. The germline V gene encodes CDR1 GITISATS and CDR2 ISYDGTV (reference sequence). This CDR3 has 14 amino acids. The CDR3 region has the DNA TGTGCCTTGTGGGAGGTGCGGATGTCCCAAAAGAAGCTCTTT. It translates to CALWEVRMSQKKLF.

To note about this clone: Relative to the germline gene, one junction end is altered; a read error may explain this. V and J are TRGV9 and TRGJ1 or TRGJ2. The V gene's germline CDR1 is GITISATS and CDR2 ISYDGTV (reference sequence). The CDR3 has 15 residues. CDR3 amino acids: CALWEVSSSGYEKLF. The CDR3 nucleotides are TGTGCCTTGTGGGAGGTGTCATCAAGCGGTTATGAGAAACTCTTT.

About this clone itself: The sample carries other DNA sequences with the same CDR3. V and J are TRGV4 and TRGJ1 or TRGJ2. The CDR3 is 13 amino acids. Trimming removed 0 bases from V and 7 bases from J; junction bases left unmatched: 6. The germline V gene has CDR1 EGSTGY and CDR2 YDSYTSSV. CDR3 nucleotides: TGTGCCACCTGGGATGGGCCGCGGTATAAGAAACTCTTT. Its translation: CATWDGPRYKKLF.

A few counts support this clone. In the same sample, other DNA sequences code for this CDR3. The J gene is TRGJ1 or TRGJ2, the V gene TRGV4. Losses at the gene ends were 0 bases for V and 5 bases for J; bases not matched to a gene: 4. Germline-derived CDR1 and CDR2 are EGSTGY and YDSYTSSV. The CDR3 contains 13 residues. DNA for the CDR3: TGTGCCACCTGGGATGGGTTTAATTATAAGAAACTCTTT. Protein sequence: CATWDGFNYKKLF.

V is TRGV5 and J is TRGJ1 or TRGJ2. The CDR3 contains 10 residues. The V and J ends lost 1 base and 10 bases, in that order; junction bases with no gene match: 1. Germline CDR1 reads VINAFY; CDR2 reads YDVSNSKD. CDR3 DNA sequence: TGTGCCACCTGGGACAGAAAGAAACTCTTT. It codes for CATWDRKKLF.

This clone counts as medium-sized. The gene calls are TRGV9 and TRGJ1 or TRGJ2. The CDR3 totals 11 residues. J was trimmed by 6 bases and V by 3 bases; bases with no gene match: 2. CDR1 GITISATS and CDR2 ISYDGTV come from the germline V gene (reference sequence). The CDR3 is CALWEPYKKLF. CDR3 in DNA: TGTGCCTTGTGGGAGCCTTATAAGAAACTCTTT.

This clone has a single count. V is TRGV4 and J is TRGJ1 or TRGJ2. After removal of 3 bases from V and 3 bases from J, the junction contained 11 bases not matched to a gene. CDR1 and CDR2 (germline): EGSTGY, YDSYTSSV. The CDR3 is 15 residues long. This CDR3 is CATWDSPLTYYKKLF. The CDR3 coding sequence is TGTGCCACCTGGGATTCTCCCCTTACTTATTATAAGAAACTCTTT.